This T cell receptor (beta chain) was documented in a study of monozygotic twins with inflammatory bowel disease. Study-wide results and limits: The study found lower TCRbeta diversity (inverse Simpson) in IBD patients than in healthy co-twins. Among twins, concordant and discordant pairs did not differ in repertoire similarity, possibly from limited power.

Researchers isolated total RNA from whole blood without sorting T cells. As concerns this clonotype: Its antigen is not known.

One entry per CDR3 protein, without DNA, is what TCRdb gives after re-calling the 5' RACE reads. This table holds about 140,000 distinct CDR3 sequences. The germline gives CDR1 SGHTA, CDR2 FQGTGA. The CDR3 has 16 amino acids. Sequencing input: blood. The sequence came from a human donor with ulcerative colitis or Crohn's disease, or a healthy co-twin of an affected twin (not recorded which). The rearrangement joins TRBV7-3 to TRBJ2-1. CDR3 loop: CASSPIRSGSYNEQFF.